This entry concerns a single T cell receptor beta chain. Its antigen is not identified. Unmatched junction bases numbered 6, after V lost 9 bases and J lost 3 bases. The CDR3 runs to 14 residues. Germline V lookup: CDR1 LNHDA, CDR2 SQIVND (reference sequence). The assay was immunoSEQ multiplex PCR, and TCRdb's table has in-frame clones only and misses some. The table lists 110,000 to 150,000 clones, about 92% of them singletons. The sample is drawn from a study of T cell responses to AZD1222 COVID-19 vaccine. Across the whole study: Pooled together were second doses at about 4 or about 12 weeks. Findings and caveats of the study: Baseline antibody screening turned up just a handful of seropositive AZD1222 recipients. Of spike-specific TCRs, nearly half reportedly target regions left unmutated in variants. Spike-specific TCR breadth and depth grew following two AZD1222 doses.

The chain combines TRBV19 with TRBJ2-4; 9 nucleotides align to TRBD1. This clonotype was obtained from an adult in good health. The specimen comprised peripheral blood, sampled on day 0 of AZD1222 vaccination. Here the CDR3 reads CASRDRAGKNIQYF. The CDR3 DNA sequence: TGTGCCAGCCGGGACAGGGCTGGCAAAAACATTCAGTACTTC.